Following are 4 T cell receptor beta chains from one sample sequenced in a study of control samples from healthy donors and cancer patients. This table comes from immunoSEQ multiplex PCR, and its TCRdb copy is limited to in-frame clones, with some not included. The sample comprises some 120,000 clones, approximately 87% of which are singletons, and about 12% rests with the top ten. Sequences were obtained from blood. Source of these receptors: a man aged 30 to 45 in good health.

This chain links TRBV5-1 with TRBJ1-6; D ambiguous. Germline loops: CDR1 SGHRS, CDR2 YFSETQ. Trimming took 0 bases from V and 7 from J, leaving 17 bases between them. CDR3 size: 17 residues. CDR3 bases: TGCGCCAGCAGCTTGGAATCTCGGGCGCCCGGGAATTCACCCCTCCACTTT. The encoded protein is CASSLESRAPGNSPLHF.

The chain combines TRBV30 with TRBJ1-3; D not certain. Germline CDR1 reads GTSNPN; CDR2 reads SVGIG (reference sequence). The CDR3 runs to 11 residues. V was pared by 5 bases and J by 4 bases, with 6 bases between. The CDR3 nucleotides read TGTGCCTGGGCGGGAGGAAACACCATATATTTT. It yields the protein CAWAGGNTIYF. Full variable domain (missing parts from reference TRBV30 and TRBJ1-3): SQTIHQWPATLVQPVGSPLSLECTVEGTSNPNLYWYRQAAGRGLQLLFYSVGIGQISSEVPQNLSASRPQDRQFILSSKKLLLSDSGFYLCAWAGGNTIYFGEGSWLTVV.

This clone appeared once. The chain is built from TRBV27 and TRBJ1-1, with D hard to call. Trimming pared 2 bases from V and 1 base from J, leaving 11 bases between. There are 15 residues in the CDR3. Germline-derived CDR1 and CDR2 are MNHEY and SMNVEV (reference sequence). CDR3 nucleotide sequence: TGTGCCAGCAGTTTAGGGATAACGGGGAACACTGAAGCTTTCTTT. Encoded protein: CASSLGITGNTEAFF.

This clone occurred once. This specimen includes other DNA sequences encoding the same CDR3. The chain recombines TRBV7-9 with TRBJ1-1, with 7 bases identical to TRBD1. Germline V CDR1 and CDR2: SEHNR, FQNEAQ (reference sequence). V was pared by 5 bases and J by 3 bases, with 3 bases of the junction left unmatched. CDR3 length: 13 residues. The CDR3, as DNA: TGTGCCAGCAGCCGACAGGGCGACACTGAAGCTTTCTTT. Its translation is CASSRQGDTEAFF.